This T cell receptor (beta chain) was found in a study of T cells in lung cancer brain metastases. Findings and caveats of the study: Unique productive clones were significantly fewer in brain metastases: median about 1,500 versus 4,500.

The table lists this clone with a few counts. Its specificity is not known. The assay was immunoSEQ multiplex PCR, and TCRdb's table has in-frame clones only and misses some. The sample lists more than 750 clones, 70% to 90% seen once, with 6.3% in the top ten. Trimming took off 4 bases at V and 5 bases at J, with 15 bases between the two ends. This CDR3 comprises 14 residues. Germline-derived CDR1 and CDR2 are KGHSH and LQKENI. The receptor was derived from a woman aged 70-85 years with non-small cell lung cancer that had spread to the brain. The sample taken for sequencing was tumor tissue from a brain metastasis. The chain joins TRBV18 to TRBJ2-7, with D perhaps TRBD2 (6 bases). CDR3 sequence reads: CASSQLPGENEQYF. The DNA for the CDR3 is TGTGCCAGCTCACAATTACCGGGAGAAAACGAGCAGTACTTC.